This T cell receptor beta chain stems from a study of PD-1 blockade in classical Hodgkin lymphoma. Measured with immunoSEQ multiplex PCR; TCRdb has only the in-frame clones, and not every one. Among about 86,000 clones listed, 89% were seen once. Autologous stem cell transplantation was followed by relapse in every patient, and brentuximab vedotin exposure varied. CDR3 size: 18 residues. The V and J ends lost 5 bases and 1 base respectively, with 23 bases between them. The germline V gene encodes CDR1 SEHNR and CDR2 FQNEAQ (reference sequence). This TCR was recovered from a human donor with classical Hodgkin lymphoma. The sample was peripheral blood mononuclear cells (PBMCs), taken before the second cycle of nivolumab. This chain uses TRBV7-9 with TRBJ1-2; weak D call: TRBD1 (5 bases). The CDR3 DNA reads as TGTGCCAGCAGCCTGGAGTTAGGGGCAGGACTCAGTAACTATGGCTACACCTTC. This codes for CASSLELGAGLSNYGYTF. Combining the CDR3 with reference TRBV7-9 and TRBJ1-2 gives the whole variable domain DTGVSQNPRHKITKRGQNVTFRCDPISEHNRLYWYRQTLGQGPEFLTYFQNEAQLEKSRLLSDRFSAERPKGSFSTLEIQRTEQGDSAMYLCASSLELGAGLSNYGYTFGSGTRLTVV.